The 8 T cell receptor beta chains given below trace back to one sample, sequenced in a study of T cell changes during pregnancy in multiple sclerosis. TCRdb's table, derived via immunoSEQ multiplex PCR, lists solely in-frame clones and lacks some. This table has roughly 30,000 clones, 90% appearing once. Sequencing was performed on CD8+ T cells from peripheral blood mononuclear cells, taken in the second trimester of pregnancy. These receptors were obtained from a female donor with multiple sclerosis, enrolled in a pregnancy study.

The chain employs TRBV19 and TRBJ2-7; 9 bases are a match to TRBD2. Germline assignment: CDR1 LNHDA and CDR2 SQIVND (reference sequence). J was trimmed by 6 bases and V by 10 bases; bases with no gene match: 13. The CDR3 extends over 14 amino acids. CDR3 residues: CATKPSGMFGEQYF. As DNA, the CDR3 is TGTGCCACCAAGCCTAGCGGGATGTTCGGCGAGCAGTACTTC.

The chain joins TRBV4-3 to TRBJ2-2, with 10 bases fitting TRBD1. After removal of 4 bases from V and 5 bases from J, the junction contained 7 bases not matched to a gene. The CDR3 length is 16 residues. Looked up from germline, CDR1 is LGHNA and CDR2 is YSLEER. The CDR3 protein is CASSLLDRGVTGELFF. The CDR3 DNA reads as TGCGCCAGCAGCCTCCTGGACAGGGGGGTAACCGGGGAGCTGTTTTTT.

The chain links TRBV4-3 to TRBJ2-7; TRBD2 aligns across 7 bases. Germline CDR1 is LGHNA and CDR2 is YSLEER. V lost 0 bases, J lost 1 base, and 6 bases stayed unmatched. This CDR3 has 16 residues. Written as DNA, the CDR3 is TGCGCCAGCAGCCAAGATTTGGGGGAGGGATCCTACGAGCAGTACTTC. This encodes CASSQDLGEGSYEQYF.

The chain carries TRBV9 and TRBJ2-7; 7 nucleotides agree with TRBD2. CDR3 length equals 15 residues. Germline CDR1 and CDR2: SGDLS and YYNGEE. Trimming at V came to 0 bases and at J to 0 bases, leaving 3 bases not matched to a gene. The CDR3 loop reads CASSVGGGDSYEQYF. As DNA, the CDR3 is TGTGCCAGCAGCGTAGGGGGGGGAGACTCCTACGAGCAGTACTTC. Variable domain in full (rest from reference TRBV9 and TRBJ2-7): DSGVTQTPKHLITATGQRVTLRCSPRSGDLSVYWYQQSLDQGLQFLIQYYNGEERAKGNILERFSAQQFPDLHSELNLSSLELGDSALYFCASSVGGGDSYEQYFGPGTRLTVT.

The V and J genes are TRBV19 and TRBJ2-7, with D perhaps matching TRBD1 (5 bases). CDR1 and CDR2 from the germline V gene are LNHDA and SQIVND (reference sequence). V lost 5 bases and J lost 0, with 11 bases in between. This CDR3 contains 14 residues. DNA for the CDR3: TGTGCCAGTAGTGACACAGGTTACTCCTACGAGCAGTACTTC. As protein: CASSDTGYSYEQYF. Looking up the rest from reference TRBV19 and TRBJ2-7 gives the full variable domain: DGGITQSPKYLFRKEGQNVTLSCEQNLNHDAMYWYRQDPGQGLRLIYYSQIVNDFQKGDIAEGYSVSREKKESFPLTVTSAQKNPTAFYLCASSDTGYSYEQYFGPGTRLTVT.

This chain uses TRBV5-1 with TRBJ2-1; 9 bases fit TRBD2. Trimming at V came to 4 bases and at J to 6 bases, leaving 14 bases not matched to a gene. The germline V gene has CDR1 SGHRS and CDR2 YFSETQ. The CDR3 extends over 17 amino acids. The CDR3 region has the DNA TGCGCCAGCAGCAGCGGTTTAGCGGGAGCGGTGTTCAATGAGCAGTTCTTC. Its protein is CASSSGLAGAVFNEQFF.

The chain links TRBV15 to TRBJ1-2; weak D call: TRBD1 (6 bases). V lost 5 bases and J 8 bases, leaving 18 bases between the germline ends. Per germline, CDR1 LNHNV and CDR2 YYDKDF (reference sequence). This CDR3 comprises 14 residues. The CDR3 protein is CATSRSWAGVGYTF. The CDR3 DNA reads TGTGCCACCAGCCGAAGTTGGGCAGGGGTGGGCTACACCTTC.

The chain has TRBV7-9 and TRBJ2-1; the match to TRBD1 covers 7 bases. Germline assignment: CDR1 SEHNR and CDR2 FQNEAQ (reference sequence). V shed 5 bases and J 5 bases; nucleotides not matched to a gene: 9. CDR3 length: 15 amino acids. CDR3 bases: TGTGCCAGCAGCCTCCGGGACAGCGAAAACAATGAGCAGTTCTTC. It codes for CASSLRDSENNEQFF. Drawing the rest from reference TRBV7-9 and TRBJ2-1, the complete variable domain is DTGVSQNPRHKITKRGQNVTFRCDPISEHNRLYWYRQTLGQGPEFLTYFQNEAQLEKSRLLSDRFSAERPKGSFSTLEIQRTEQGDSAMYLCASSLRDSENNEQFFGPGTRLTVL.